The 27 T cell receptor beta chains listed next were all sequenced from one sample in a study of cytomegalovirus exposure and HLA in healthy donors. The PCR was carried out with 60 Vbeta primers and 13 Jbeta primers. This table comes from immunoSEQ multiplex PCR, and its TCRdb copy is limited to in-frame clones, with some not included. The sample holds more than 130,000 clones, 70% to 85% seen once. The specimen sequenced was PBMCs. These receptors all come from a man between 40 and 49 years old in good health and CMV-seropositive.

V is TRBV5-6 and J is TRBJ1-2; tentative D call: TRBD1 (6 bases). V shed 1 base and J shed 6 bases, with 19 bases lying between them. Germline CDR1 SGHDT, CDR2 YYEEEE. There are 16 residues in the CDR3. CDR3 protein: CASSLRGAIYIDGYTF. The CDR3 DNA is TGTGCCAGCAGCTTGCGGGGGGCAATTTACATCGATGGCTACACCTTC.

The V and J genes are TRBV6-1 and TRBJ1-1, with D unclear. V was trimmed by 6 bases and J by 2 bases, leaving 10 bases between them. CDR3 length equals 13 residues. The germline V gene has CDR1 MNHNS and CDR2 SASEGT. For the CDR3, the DNA is TGTGCCAGCAGCGGGTTCGGAAACACTGAAGCTTTCTTT. Protein sequence: CASSGFGNTEAFF.

The gene calls are TRBV19 and TRBJ1-4; D ambiguous. The V end was cut by 6 bases, the J end by 3 bases, with 8 bases between. The CDR3 spans 13 residues. Germline loops: CDR1 LNHDA, CDR2 SQIVND (reference sequence). The CDR3 sequence is CASRRLANEKLFF. CDR3 DNA sequence: TGTGCCAGTAGAAGACTGGCTAATGAAAAACTGTTTTTT.

CDR3 residues: CASSQGGAGYEQYF. CDR3 bases: TGTGCCAGCAGCCAAGGGGGGGCGGGCTACGAGCAGTACTTC. The chain is built from TRBV5-4 and TRBJ2-7; TRBD2 might be the D (7 bases). CDR1 and CDR2 from the germline V gene are SGHNT and YYREEE (reference sequence). V lost 4 bases and J 3 bases, leaving 14 bases between the germline ends. The CDR3 loop spans 14 amino acids.

This clone was counted a few times. This sequence joins TRBV29-1 and TRBJ1-4; tentative D call: TRBD1 (5 bases). The V end lost 4 bases, the J end lost 7 bases, and 19 bases lay between the germline ends. CDR1 is SQVTM, CDR2 ANQGSEA, per germline. The CDR3 contains 15 residues. DNA for the CDR3: TGCAGCGTTGGGGGTCAGGCTGGGCAGGGTGAAAAACTGTTTTTT. Translated, it gives CSVGGQAGQGEKLFF.

The chain has TRBV15 and TRBJ1-2; D ambiguous. V lost 0 bases and J 1 base, leaving 6 bases between the germline ends. Germline V gene data show CDR1 as LNHNV and CDR2 as YYDKDF (reference sequence). The CDR3 length is 14 residues. The CDR3 nucleotides are TGTGCCACCAGCAGAGATAGAGTTAACTATGGCTACACCTTC. This encodes CATSRDRVNYGYTF. The whole variable domain, filled in from reference TRBV15 and TRBJ1-2, reads DAMVIQNPRYQVTQFGKPVTLSCSQTLNHNVMYWYQQKSSQAPKLLFHYYDKDFNNEADTPDNFQSRRPNTSFCFLDIRSPGLGDTAMYLCATSRDRVNYGYTFGSGTRLTVV.

J is TRBJ1-4 and V is TRBV30; perhaps TRBD1 as D (6 bases). The CDR3 covers 14 residues. V lost 2 bases to trimming and J lost 6 bases, with 13 bases between them. The V gene's germline CDR1 is GTSNPN and CDR2 SVGIG (reference sequence). The CDR3 coding sequence is TGTGCCTGGAGTTGGGGCAGGGGCGATGAAAAACTGTTTTTT. Translated, it gives CAWSWGRGDEKLFF.

J is TRBJ2-1 and V is TRBV18, with D possibly being TRBD1 (5 bases). Germline V lookup: CDR1 KGHSH, CDR2 LQKENI. Between the trimmed V and J ends, which lost 6 bases and 9 bases, there was a span of 12 bases. The CDR3 has 12 amino acids. CDR3 nucleotide sequence: TGTGCCAGCTCCCTCCAAAGGGGTGAGCAGTTCTTC. This translates into CASSLQRGEQFF.

The chain employs TRBV4-2 and TRBJ2-5; 7 nucleotides agree with TRBD2. CDR1 is LGHNA, CDR2 YNFKEQ, per germline. Trimming took 4 bases from V and 5 from J; bases not matched to a gene: 4. CDR3 size: 13 residues. The DNA for the CDR3 is TGTGCCAGCAGCCCTTTCGGGGGGGAGACCCAGTACTTC. Translated, it gives CASSPFGGETQYF.

The chain carries TRBV7-7 and TRBJ2-7; 9 positions match TRBD1. The trim removed 5 bases at V and 2 bases at J, leaving 13 bases unmatched. CDR3 size: 17 residues. Germline V gene data show CDR1 as SSHAT and CDR2 as FNYEAQ (reference sequence). In DNA form, the CDR3 reads TGTGCCAGCAGCCGGGGGTACTCTAGGGACAGGGCCTACGAGCAGTACTTC. Translating gives CASSRGYSRDRAYEQYF.

The rearrangement joins TRBV10-3 to TRBJ1-5; 12 nucleotides agree with TRBD1. The ends lost 4 bases at V and 7 bases at J; junction bases unmatched: 5. The CDR3 is made up of 15 amino acids. Germline CDR1 ENHRY, CDR2 SYGVKD. CDR3 loop: CAISVGTGGTQPQHF. CDR3 in DNA: TGTGCCATCAGTGTCGGGACAGGGGGCACCCAGCCCCAGCATTTT.

The V and J genes are TRBV18 and TRBJ2-5, with 11 positions matching TRBD2. The junction had 8 bases not matched to a gene; V was cut back by 6 bases and J by 5 bases. There are 15 residues in the CDR3. Germline V gene sequence: CDR1 KGHSH, CDR2 LQKENI. CDR3 loop: CASSRNSGRDETQYF. The CDR3 DNA is TGTGCCAGCTCCCGAAATAGCGGGAGGGACGAGACCCAGTACTTC.

The chain links TRBV6-5 to TRBJ2-2, with 9 bases matching TRBD1. The CDR3 has 14 residues. With 6 bases clipped from V and 7 bases from J, the junction kept 6 bases outside the gene matches. Germline V lookup: CDR1 MNHEY, CDR2 SVGAGI. CDR3 residues: CASRETGGFGELFF. The DNA of the CDR3 is TGTGCCAGCAGAGAGACAGGGGGATTCGGGGAGCTGTTTTTT.

This clone appeared a single time. The chain links TRBV21-1 to TRBJ1-1. TRBV21-1 is annotated as a pseudogene. The CDR3 covers 17 residues. The CDR3: CASSKAGVGGRLTEAFF. The CDR3 DNA is TGTGCCAGCAGCAAAGCGGGGGTTGGGGGGAGGCTCACTGAAGCTTTCTTT.

The chain carries TRBV30 and TRBJ1-5, with 7 bases that match TRBD1. This CDR3 spans 12 amino acids. Germline V CDR1 and CDR2: GTSNPN, SVGIG (reference sequence). V was pared by 4 bases and J by 5 bases, with 2 bases of the junction left unmatched. CDR3 coding DNA: TGTGCCTGGAACAGGGGCTATCAGCCCCAGCATTTT. It encodes CAWNRGYQPQHF.

The rearrangement uses TRBV7-2 and TRBJ1-2; D is unresolved. CDR1 SGHTA and CDR2 FQGNSA come from the germline V gene. The CDR3 runs 17 residues. Trimming pared 4 bases from V and 1 base from J, leaving 19 bases between. CDR3 residues: CASSSTPSGSNNYGYTF. CDR3 in DNA: TGTGCCAGCAGCTCCACCCCCTCAGGCTCTAATAACTATGGCTACACCTTC.

As to this clone: A junction boundary mismatches the germline segment, possibly from a read error. The chain employs TRBV7-9 and TRBJ2-2, with 10 nucleotides matching TRBD2. The CDR3 totals 17 residues. CDR1 and CDR2 (germline): SEHNR, FQNEAQ (reference sequence). The CDR3 sequence: CASVRSGRGVNTGGLFF. Written as DNA, the CDR3 is TGTGCCAGCGTGAGAAGCGGGAGGGGAGTGAACACCGGGGGGCTGTTTTTT.

The chain recombines TRBV27 with TRBJ2-2, with 7 bases lining up with TRBD1. Trimming removed 5 bases from V and 6 bases from J; junction bases left unmatched: 3. This CDR3 contains 13 residues. CDR1 MNHEY and CDR2 SMNVEV come from the germline V gene (reference sequence). This CDR3 reads CASSLTGPGELFF. CDR3 nucleotides: TGTGCCAGCAGTCTGACAGGGCCCGGGGAGCTGTTTTTT.

The chain combines TRBV10-3 with TRBJ2-3; 9 bases align to TRBD2. V dropped 10 bases and J dropped 0; count of bases not matched to a gene: 8. This CDR3 has 15 residues. Looked up from germline, CDR1 is ENHRY and CDR2 is SYGVKD. The CDR3 loop reads CATGASGASTDTQYF. Here the CDR3 DNA reads TGTGCCACCGGGGCTAGCGGGGCTAGCACAGATACGCAGTATTTT.

The V and J genes are TRBV12-5 and TRBJ2-5; D is undetermined. Trimming took off 1 base at V and 9 bases at J, with 6 bases between the two ends. This CDR3 comprises 11 residues. CDR1 LGHNT and CDR2 FRNRAP come from the germline V gene. The CDR3 loop reads CASGLGLAQYF. The CDR3 nucleotides read TGTGCTAGTGGTTTGGGGCTGGCCCAGTACTTC.

The gene calls are TRBV7-9 and TRBJ1-1; the match to TRBD1 covers 7 bases. The CDR3 has 14 amino acids. Germline values: CDR1 SEHNR, CDR2 FQNEAQ (reference sequence). The V segment lost 3 bases and the J segment 1 base; nucleotides outside the gene matches: 2. The CDR3, as DNA: TGTGCCAGCAGCTTCGGACAGGAGAACACTGAAGCTTTCTTT. Translating gives CASSFGQENTEAFF.

As to this clone: The junction shows a germline mismatch at one end, possibly a read error. The V and J genes are TRBV5-1 and TRBJ1-6; D may be TRBD1 (5 bases). Germline V gene data show CDR1 as SGHRS and CDR2 as YFSETQ. This CDR3 is 14 amino acids long. CDR3 sequence (DNA): TGCGCCAGCAGGTTGGACGGGGGTGGTTCACCCCTCCACTTT. This sequence encodes CASRLDGGGSPLHF.

The sample holds one count of this clone. The chain combines TRBV5-1 with TRBJ2-1; 7 bases line up with TRBD1. V gave up 2 bases and J gave up 8 bases; unmatched junction bases: 13. The germline CDR1 and CDR2 sequences are SGHRS and YFSETQ. This CDR3 is built from 16 residues. For the CDR3, the DNA is TGCGCCAGCAGCTTCGGCGGAAAGGGGGCGAGGGATGAGCAGTTCTTC. Translating it yields CASSFGGKGARDEQFF. Full variable domain (rest looked up from reference TRBV5-1 and TRBJ2-1): KAGVTQTPRYLIKTRGQQVTLSCSPISGHRSVSWYQQTPGQGLQFLFEYFSETQRNKGNFPGRFSGRQFSNSRSEMNVSTLELGDSALYLCASSFGGKGARDEQFFGPGTRLTVL.

The chain has TRBV11-2 and TRBJ2-7; 11 bases are a match to TRBD2. This CDR3 has 15 residues. CDR1 and CDR2 (germline): SGHAT, FQNNGV. With 2 bases clipped from V and 2 bases from J, the junction kept 2 bases outside the gene matches. In DNA form, the CDR3 reads TGTGCCAGCAGCTTACAACTAGCGGGGGCCTACGAGCAGTACTTC. Its protein product is CASSLQLAGAYEQYF.

The rearrangement joins TRBV29-1 to TRBJ2-3, with a possible D match to TRBD1 (6 bases). The CDR3 has 11 amino acids. Trimming stripped 6 bases from V and 4 bases from J, with 8 bases between. CDR1 is SQVTM, CDR2 ANQGSEA, per germline. CDR3 DNA: TGCAGCGTAGCAGGGGCAGATACGCAGTATTTT. Translating it yields CSVAGADTQYF.

The rearrangement uses TRBV30 and TRBJ1-5; no definite D call. This CDR3 region has 14 residues. V was pared by 2 bases and J by 4 bases, with 12 bases between. Germline assignment: CDR1 GTSNPN and CDR2 SVGIG (reference sequence). The CDR3 sequence is CAWSRGSGNQPQHF. Written as DNA, the CDR3 is TGTGCCTGGAGTCGAGGGTCTGGTAATCAGCCCCAGCATTTT.

V usage is TRBV5-1 and J usage is TRBJ2-7; D possibly corresponds to TRBD2 (6 bases). V shed 2 bases and J shed 3 bases, with 9 bases lying between them. The V gene's germline CDR1 is SGHRS and CDR2 YFSETQ. This CDR3 region has 13 residues. CDR3 nucleotide sequence: TGCGCCAGCAGCTTCGTCGGGAGCTACGAGCAGTACTTC. Protein product: CASSFVGSYEQYF.